This T cell receptor (beta chain) was recovered during a study of vaccination effects on CD4 cells after COVID-19. Study at large: Post-vaccine samples followed the second dose by a median of 72 days.

Between days 10 and 11 of culture, CD4+ T cells were separated out. As their vaccination, participants received two doses of either BNT162b2 or mRNA-1273. All vaccine recipients tested negative for nucleocapsid antibodies and had never contracted SARS-CoV-2 infection. TCRdb keeps only in-frame clones here, not all; method: immunoSEQ multiplex PCR. The sample has some 40,000 clones, about 62% seen once. In regard to this clone: Its antigen is unknown.

Between the trimmed V and J ends, which lost 5 bases and 8 bases, there was a span of 15 bases. The CDR3 is 13 amino acids. Germline values: CDR1 LNHDA, CDR2 SQIVND (reference sequence). The genes are TRBV19 and TRBJ1-2; D gene unclear. The receptor comes from a human donor who received a COVID-19 vaccine. Here the sequenced sample was CD4+ T cells from PBMCs cultured without peptide, taken after COVID-19 vaccination. This CDR3 is CASSQALPRGYTF. The CDR3 DNA follows: TGTGCCAGTAGTCAGGCCTTACCAAGAGGCTACACCTTC.